This T cell receptor (beta chain) was captured in a study of shared clonotypes between healthy human individuals. Findings and caveats of the study: The sampled material consisted only of blood, and tissue repertoires are likely to differ.

Comment on this clone: What it binds is not known.

Execution of the assay was at deep level. Only in-frame clones appear in the TCRdb table, and some are missing; sequencing was by immunoSEQ multiplex PCR. Here the sample spans over a million clones, more than 75% being singletons. The V end was cut by 1 base, the J end by 9 bases, with 25 bases between. The CDR3 runs 18 residues. Germline V gives CDR1 MNHEY, CDR2 SMNVEV (reference sequence). The receptor was derived from a man between 18 and 29 years old in good health. Some clones in this sample may be carry-over from other donors' samples. What was sequenced was memory CD4+ T cells from PBMCs. The subset: CD45RA-negative fraction. V gene TRBV27 combines with J gene TRBJ2-1; D possibly uses TRBD1 or TRBD2 (7 bases each). Written as DNA, the CDR3 is TGTGCCAGCAGTTTATTTTTATTTGGGGGTCAGGGGGAGGGTGAGCAGTTCTTC. Its protein product is CASSLFLFGGQGEGEQFF.